The present entry profiles one T cell receptor beta chain with its context. Its specificity is not known. The data were taken from a study of cytomegalovirus exposure and HLA in healthy donors. Overall study: A later analysis reported the 130 or so validation repertoires used the same platform as the 550 to 700 first-cohort repertoires.

Study-wide points: Despite most TCR sequences being rare, some public TCRs occurred in many donors. The authors confirmed in vitro that three CMV-associated chains were specific for CMV antigens.

Per germline, CDR1 SEHNR and CDR2 FQNEAQ (reference sequence). Losses at the gene ends were 0 bases for V and 4 bases for J; bases not matched to a gene: 1. CDR3 length: 15 amino acids. Clones were read by immunoSEQ multiplex PCR, and TCRdb kept only the in-frame ones, dropping some. The profile shows 150,000 to 200,000 clones, around 88% of them singletons. The TCR sequence derives from a woman between 18 and 29 years old in good health and CMV-seronegative. Sequenced input: PBMCs. V gene TRBV7-9 combines with J gene TRBJ2-3; the match to TRBD2 covers 10 bases. The chain's CDR3 is CASSLASGGPDTQYF. CDR3 in DNA: TGTGCCAGCAGCTTAGCTAGCGGGGGGCCAGATACGCAGTATTTT.